A single sample is the source of the 30 T cell receptor beta chains below, sequenced in a study of cytomegalovirus exposure and HLA in healthy donors. TCRdb's table, derived via immunoSEQ multiplex PCR, lists solely in-frame clones and lacks some. Here the sample spans fewer than 65,000 clones, 89% being singletons. The sequencing input was PBMCs. These receptors originate from a woman aged 18-29 years in good health and CMV-seronegative.

The rearrangement uses TRBV27 and TRBJ1-4; D is perhaps TRBD1 (6 bases). V was trimmed by 4 bases and J by 4 bases, leaving 13 bases between them. The CDR3 is 15 amino acids. The germline V gene has CDR1 MNHEY and CDR2 SMNVEV (reference sequence). Here the CDR3 reads CASSSKDRVNEKLFF. The CDR3 DNA follows: TGTGCCAGCAGTTCAAAGGACAGAGTTAATGAAAAACTGTTTTTT.

This chain uses TRBV28 with TRBJ1-5; the D is unclear. Germline assignment: CDR1 MDHEN and CDR2 SYDVKM. V was pared by 6 bases and J by 5 bases, with 8 bases between. The CDR3 covers 12 residues. The CDR3 DNA sequence: TGTGCCAGCAGCCTAGCAGATCAGCCCCAGCATTTT. This codes for CASSLADQPQHF.

This clone was picked up a small number of times. The chain employs TRBV7-9 and TRBJ2-1, with 7 bases identical to TRBD2. This CDR3 has 15 amino acids. Germline values: CDR1 SEHNR, CDR2 FQNEAQ (reference sequence). The V and J ends lost 3 bases and 7 bases, in that order; junction bases with no gene match: 9. DNA of the CDR3: TGTGCCAGCAGCTTGTATGGGCGGGGGAAAAATGAGCAGTTCTTC. Translated: CASSLYGRGKNEQFF.

This chain connects TRBV7-8 to TRBJ1-5; D is ambiguous. CDR1 and CDR2 (germline): SGHVS, FQNEAQ. The CDR3 is made up of 16 amino acids. V was trimmed by 5 bases and J by 1 base, leaving 15 bases between them. CDR3 region: CASSPLGERSNQPQHF. The CDR3, as DNA: TGTGCCAGCAGCCCACTCGGGGAAAGGAGCAATCAGCCCCAGCATTTT.

The rearrangement links TRBV5-4 to TRBJ2-7, with D maybe TRBD1 (6 bases). Trimming shortened V by 5 bases and J by 0 bases, and 15 bases separated the two germline ends. CDR3 length equals 15 residues. CDR1 and CDR2 from the germline V gene are SGHNT and YYREEE (reference sequence). The DNA for the CDR3 is TGTGCCAGCAGTCGCGACAGGACCAGCTCCTACGAGCAGTACTTC. Translation: CASSRDRTSSYEQYF.

This chain connects TRBV5-1 to TRBJ1-1; weak D call: TRBD1 (5 bases). The CDR3 length is 14 residues. V was cut by 4 bases and J by 4 bases, with 14 bases left in between. Germline CDR1 reads SGHRS; CDR2 reads YFSETQ. CDR3 nucleotides: TGCGCCAGCAGCCGCGACAGTTCGGGCACTGAAGCTTTCTTT. Its protein is CASSRDSSGTEAFF.

The gene calls are TRBV5-6 and TRBJ2-1; TRBD2 matches 10 bases. The CDR3 is 18 residues long. Germline values: CDR1 SGHDT, CDR2 YYEEEE. The V segment lost 4 bases and the J segment 7 bases; nucleotides outside the gene matches: 17. CDR3 sequence: CASSRLSGGARMRNEQFF. CDR3 nucleotide sequence: TGTGCCAGCAGCAGACTAAGCGGGGGGGCCAGGATGAGAAATGAGCAGTTCTTC.

The chain has TRBV5-1 and TRBJ1-2; TRBD1 agrees at 8 bases. This CDR3 spans 13 amino acids. Germline lookup yields CDR1 SGHRS and CDR2 YFSETQ. Unmatched junction bases numbered 2, after V lost 0 bases and J lost 7 bases. The CDR3 loop is CASSLAGGLGYTF. The CDR3 DNA reads TGCGCCAGCAGCTTGGCAGGGGGCCTTGGCTACACCTTC.

The chain joins TRBV27 to TRBJ2-7; 7 nucleotides align to TRBD1. The CDR3 has 13 amino acids. The germline V gene encodes CDR1 MNHEY and CDR2 SMNVEV (reference sequence). The trim removed 2 bases at V and 2 bases at J, leaving 0 bases unmatched. In DNA form, the CDR3 reads TGTGCCAGCAGTTTAGGGACAGCCTACGAGCAGTACTTC. Its protein is CASSLGTAYEQYF.

This chain joins TRBV6-1 and TRBJ1-2; TRBD1 might be the D (5 bases). The germline V gene encodes CDR1 MNHNS and CDR2 SASEGT. V was trimmed by 8 bases and J by 6 bases, leaving 16 bases between them. The CDR3 extends over 13 amino acids. The CDR3 coding sequence is TGTGCCAGCCGTCCGGCAGGGAGGGATGGCTACACCTTC. Its translation: CASRPAGRDGYTF.

The rearrangement joins TRBV4-1 to TRBJ1-5; the match to TRBD1 covers 7 bases. The germline V gene encodes CDR1 MGHRA and CDR2 YSYEKL. This CDR3 has 13 amino acids. J was trimmed by 7 bases and V by 5 bases; bases with no gene match: 5. CDR3 sequence: CASSYDRAQPQHF. As DNA, the CDR3 is TGCGCCAGCAGCTACGACAGGGCCCAGCCCCAGCATTTT.

The chain combines TRBV7-6 with TRBJ2-7; TRBD2 might be the D (6 bases). The CDR3 totals 14 residues. V was pared by 4 bases and J by 6 bases, with 16 bases between. Germline CDR1 SGHVS, CDR2 FNYEAQ. The CDR3 bases are TGTGCCAGCAGCTCGAGCGGCGGAGGGTTCGAGCAGTACTTC. Translating gives CASSSSGGGFEQYF.

The chain's CDR3 is CAWNSLSNYGYTF. The CDR3, as DNA: TGTGCCTGGAACAGCCTGAGTAACTATGGCTACACCTTC. V is TRBV30 and J is TRBJ1-2; unclear D gene. The germline V and J ends were trimmed by 4 bases and 1 base, with 10 bases remaining between them. The CDR3 is 13 residues long. The germline gives CDR1 GTSNPN, CDR2 SVGIG (reference sequence).

The sample holds a few counts of this clone. The V and J genes are TRBV4-1 and TRBJ2-7, with 9 positions matching TRBD1. The V segment lost 6 bases and the J segment 5 bases; nucleotides outside the gene matches: 14. This CDR3 has 16 residues. Germline V gene lookup returns CDR1 MGHRA and CDR2 YSYEKL. CDR3 nucleotide sequence: TGCGCCAGCAGTCCCGACAGGGGGGAATTTGTCGACGAGCAGTACTTC. Its protein is CASSPDRGEFVDEQYF.

The V and J genes are TRBV9 and TRBJ1-2, with D perhaps TRBD1 (5 bases). Germline V lookup: CDR1 SGDLS, CDR2 YYNGEE. Trimming cost V 5 bases and J 8 bases, with 16 bases left between them. The CDR3 runs to 13 residues. The CDR3: CASSGSGLPGYTF. In DNA, the CDR3 is TGTGCCAGCAGTGGATCGGGACTCCCCGGCTACACCTTC.

This clone was detected only once. The chain couples TRBV6-1 to TRBJ1-6; possibly TRBD1 for D (6 bases). The CDR3 consists of 15 residues. CDR1 and CDR2 (germline): MNHNS, SASEGT. The V and J ends lost 2 bases and 6 bases respectively, with 11 bases between them. Written as DNA, the CDR3 is TGTGCCAGCAGTGAACCGGACAGACTTAATTCACCCCTCCACTTT. As protein: CASSEPDRLNSPLHF.

The rearrangement joins TRBV2 to TRBJ1-4; a weak D match, TRBD1 (6 bases). Germline CDR1 is SNHLY and CDR2 is FYNNEI. The CDR3 has 16 residues. V shed 4 bases and J shed 5 bases, with 17 bases lying between them. The CDR3, as DNA: TGTGCCAGCAGTGTTGGCAGGGGCATCCCCAATGAAAAACTGTTTTTT. Protein product: CASSVGRGIPNEKLFF.

The chain links TRBV6-4 to TRBJ1-6, with D possibly matching TRBD1 (6 bases). The CDR3 length is 13 residues. The V and J ends lost 2 bases and 12 bases respectively, with 11 bases between them. In germline, CDR1 is MRHNA, CDR2 SNTAGT. The CDR3 loop reads CASSDTTGRPLHF. As DNA, the CDR3 is TGTGCCAGCAGTGACACTACAGGGAGACCCCTCCACTTT.

This clone showed up just once. V usage is TRBV13 and J usage is TRBJ2-1, with no clear D. Trimming left V 5 bases short and J 0 bases short, with 20 bases between. Germline V gene sequence: CDR1 PRHDT, CDR2 FYEKMQ (reference sequence). The CDR3 is made up of 18 amino acids. In DNA form, the CDR3 reads TGTGCCAGCAGCCGATCTCTTGAATCCCTCAGCTCCTACAATGAGCAGTTCTTC. Translating gives CASSRSLESLSSYNEQFF.

The sample holds one count of this clone. The chain links TRBV4-1 to TRBJ2-5; D remains ambiguous. Germline assignment: CDR1 MGHRA and CDR2 YSYEKL. Trimming took off 6 bases at V and 5 bases at J, with 13 bases between the two ends. CDR3 length: 13 residues. CDR3: CASSLATRETQYF. The CDR3 DNA reads TGCGCCAGCAGTCTGGCCACGCGGGAGACCCAGTACTTC.

This chain uses TRBV19 with TRBJ1-1; TRBD1 aligns across 12 bases. The germline CDR1 and CDR2 sequences are LNHDA and SQIVND (reference sequence). CDR3 length equals 18 residues. Losses at the gene ends were 3 bases for V and 1 base for J; bases not matched to a gene: 9. In DNA form, the CDR3 reads TGTGCCAGTAGTATCCCGGGACAGGGGGCTTATCAGAACACTGAAGCTTTCTTT. It codes for CASSIPGQGAYQNTEAFF.

The chain carries TRBV2 and TRBJ2-1, with TRBD2 identical over 11 bases. The germline V gene encodes CDR1 SNHLY and CDR2 FYNNEI. The V and J ends lost 5 bases and 16 bases, in that order; junction bases with no gene match: 10. The CDR3 covers 13 residues. The CDR3 sequence: CASSILAGESEFF. For the CDR3, the DNA is TGTGCCAGCAGTATACTAGCGGGAGAAAGTGAATTCTTC.

The chain employs TRBV11-2 and TRBJ2-5; 7 bases are shared with TRBD2. Germline V gene sequence: CDR1 SGHAT, CDR2 FQNNGV. The CDR3 contains 17 residues. Unmatched junction bases numbered 8, after V lost 0 bases and J lost 1 base. The CDR3 loop reads CASSLDQRASGQETQYF. The CDR3 DNA reads as TGTGCCAGCAGCTTAGATCAACGGGCTAGCGGCCAAGAGACCCAGTACTTC. The full variable domain, with the rest looked up from reference TRBV11-2 and TRBJ2-5, is EAGVAQSPRYKIIEKRQSVAFWCNPISGHATLYWYQQILGQGPKLLIQFQNNGVVDDSQLPKDRFSAERLKGVDSTLKIQPAKLEDSAVYLCASSLDQRASGQETQYFGPGTRLLVL.

V is TRBV7-6 and J is TRBJ2-1; 11 bases match TRBD2. The germline gives CDR1 SGHVS, CDR2 FNYEAQ. The CDR3 is 16 residues long. J lost 3 bases, V lost 5 bases, and 6 bases had no gene match. The CDR3 loop is CASSPPTSGSYNEQFF. The CDR3 DNA is TGTGCCAGCAGCCCCCCAACTAGCGGGAGCTACAATGAGCAGTTCTTC.

The gene calls are TRBV2 and TRBJ1-1; possibly TRBD1 for D (5 bases). CDR3 length: 13 amino acids. CDR1 and CDR2 from the germline V gene are SNHLY and FYNNEI. V was clipped by 8 bases and J by 4 bases, with 14 bases between them. In DNA form, the CDR3 reads TGTGCCAGCCACCTGGTCGGGGGCACTGAAGCTTTCTTT. The encoded protein is CASHLVGGTEAFF.

The chain has TRBV30 and TRBJ2-2, with 9 positions matching TRBD1. Germline V lookup: CDR1 GTSNPN, CDR2 SVGIG (reference sequence). The CDR3 is 13 residues long. Losses at the gene ends were 5 bases for V and 7 bases for J; bases not matched to a gene: 5. The CDR3 loop reads CAWEQGAGGELFF. Written as DNA, the CDR3 is TGTGCCTGGGAACAGGGGGCGGGCGGGGAGCTGTTTTTT.

This chain uses TRBV7-2 with TRBJ2-5, with D perhaps matching TRBD2 (6 bases). The CDR3 covers 13 residues. The germline gives CDR1 SGHTA, CDR2 FQGNSA. V lost 4 bases and J 4 bases, leaving 10 bases between the germline ends. This CDR3 is CASSSGTLETQYF. For the CDR3, the DNA is TGTGCCAGCAGCTCGGGGACTTTAGAGACCCAGTACTTC.

V is TRBV7-9 and J is TRBJ1-1, with unresolved D. This CDR3 comprises 15 residues. Germline values: CDR1 SEHNR, CDR2 FQNEAQ (reference sequence). V gave up 0 bases and J gave up 2 bases, with 10 bases separating them. CDR3 sequence: CASSLALGTNTEAFF. Written as DNA, the CDR3 is TGTGCCAGCAGCTTAGCCTTGGGCACAAACACTGAAGCTTTCTTT.

The genes are TRBV7-9 and TRBJ2-7; TRBD2 aligns across 12 bases. The CDR3 is 17 residues long. Germline CDR1 reads SEHNR; CDR2 reads FQNEAQ (reference sequence). The V gene end was trimmed by 2 bases and the J gene end by 0 bases; junction bases not matched to a gene: 5. CDR3 sequence reads: CASSLPGLAGPSYEQYF. In DNA form, the CDR3 reads TGTGCCAGCAGCTTACCGGGACTAGCGGGTCCCTCCTACGAGCAGTACTTC.

The V gene is TRBV5-1, the J gene TRBJ2-3; D is ambiguous. Germline V gene lookup returns CDR1 SGHRS and CDR2 YFSETQ. Trimming left V 3 bases short and J 2 bases short, with 10 bases between. This CDR3 contains 14 residues. For the CDR3, the DNA is TGCGCCAGCAGCTCGGTAGTTTCCACAGATACGCAGTATTTT. Amino acid sequence: CASSSVVSTDTQYF.